This TCR beta chain was sequenced during a study of T cells in localized non-small cell lung cancer (dated by TCRdb to the early 2020s). Regarding the study in general: Comparing tumors with uninvolved tumor-adjacent lungs, the study looked at the T cell repertoires of a few hundred patients with early-stage NSCLC. The cohort was made up of some 240 treatment-naive NSCLC patients whose localized lung tumors had been resected. Of the NSCLC patients, 129 were male and approximately 97 were female, and the mean age was about 69 years. Findings and caveats that apply to the study as a whole: Because the study design was exploratory, TCR variables were selected using unadjusted p-values without false-discovery rate correction. Uninvolved tumor-adjacent lung showed the highest T cell clonality, higher than tumor, which suggests more focused antigenic responses in the uninvolved tumor-adjacent lung. Longer overall survival was associated with higher T cell density in blood, whereas shorter survival was associated with higher clonality in adjacent lung. Multi-region tumor sequencing was not performed, so intratumor heterogeneity could not be excluded. A median of roughly 60 of the top 100 tumor clones turned up in the paired uninvolved adjacent lung, and 28 of those clones also ranked among the top 100 of that same adjacent lung.

Germline trimming amounts to 2 bases on V and 3 bases on J, with 4 as the count of junction bases outside the gene matches. The germline V gene provides CDR1 SGHRS and CDR2 YFSETQ. The CDR3 covers 15 residues, taking in both the cysteine and the phenylalanine. The entry retains the CDR3 DNA only, 45 bases that are in frame from base 1. The immunoSEQ Assay was used to sequence TCR beta CDR3 regions from DNA. On the study's bioinformatics: T cell density was computed as TCR beta template counts normalized to usable DNA estimated by amplifying housekeeping genes. Using the preseqR package, richness was estimated by extrapolating to 120,000 templates for tissue samples and 400,000 templates for PBMC samples. Clonality was defined by subtracting Pielou's evenness from one. Tissue-enriched TCRs were identified through differential abundance testing performed on productive amino-acid clonotypes, with a minimum total count of 5 and an alpha of 0.1. The Jaccard Index and the Morisita Overlap Index were used to quantify repertoire overlap between compartments. GLIPH grouped TCR beta CDR3s together with public tetramer-defined viral CDR3s, and a viral motif had to include at least three viral sequences and show V-gene enrichment. TCRdb stores this immuneACCESS table with in-frame sequences only. Part of the clones is absent; in the studies checked, under half of the shortfall reflects unresolved V genes, and no reason is known for the rest. V and J calls and clone size come straight from that table; D and trimming were deduced from the DNA. The sample data list 17,000 or so clones, and 65% to 85% of these were observed just once. Together, the top ten hold roughly 36% of the sample.

At diagnosis, peripheral blood, uninvolved tumor-adjacent lung and tumor were collected and stored as a combination of fresh-frozen and FFPE material. For TCR repertoire profiling, blood samples were analyzed as peripheral blood mononuclear cells. Comment on this clone: It has no known antigen specificity. No much larger clonotype is one base removed from it; base qualities were not supplied.

The sequence derives from a male donor aged 60 or over with stage III lung adenocarcinoma. The chain is encoded by TRBV5-1 joined to TRBJ1-4; TRBD1 aligns with 7 central bases. The sample consisted of peripheral blood, taken before any cancer treatment. In nucleotides, the sequence is TGCGCCAGCAGCTTACAGGGGAACGCTAATGAAAAACTGTTTTTT. It translates as CASSLQGNANEKLFF.